This entry describes one TCR beta chain. Source study methods: Reference gene primer amplification gave estimated nucleated cell counts. The repertoire was sequenced with immunoSEQ multiplex PCR; TCRdb's copy has only in-frame clones and lacks some. V and J calls plus clone size are reproduced from that table; the DNA served to infer D and trimming. The sample has around 220,000 clones, 84% seen once. This entry belongs to a study of blood T cell repertoires in COVID-19. At the level of the study: Acute-phase and convalescent COVID-19 samples originated in the United States, Italy and Spain.

Those enrolled, adults aged roughly 18 to 89 years, came from about 24 US areas. Either two negative PCRs, clearance, or symptom resolution qualified Cohort 3 donors as recovered. Trimming at V came to 4 bases and at J to 7 bases, leaving 5 bases not matched to a gene. CDR1 and CDR2 from the germline V gene are SGHAT and FQNNGV. The CDR3 contains 14 residues. The clonotype originates from a woman aged 35 to 49 who had recovered from COVID-19. Sequenced material: PBMCs or T cells enriched from blood (not recorded which). The rearrangement links TRBV11-2 to TRBJ2-7; 12 bases line up with TRBD1. CDR3 sequence: CASSSGQGAREQYF. The DNA for the CDR3 is TGTGCCAGCAGCTCGGGACAGGGGGCGAGGGAGCAGTACTTC.